These T cell receptor beta chains were read from a single sample in a study of control samples from healthy donors and cancer patients. The table came from immunoSEQ multiplex PCR; TCRdb's copy has only in-frame clones and leaves some out. There are 130,000 to 150,000 clones in the sample; approximately 88% occur only once, and 4.9% lies in the top ten. The sample taken for sequencing was blood. All receptors derive from a man younger than 45 in good health. The CDR3 runs from the conserved cysteine through the conserved F or W. The D gene is left open where the match is weak. Clone sizes are given selectively: once, few, many, or a class where the clone is expanded.

clone_size,d_call,v_call,j_call,cdr3_nt,cdr3_aa
-,TRBD2,TRBV7-6,TRBJ2-5,TGTGCCAGCAGCCCAATAGCGGGAGAGTTGGAGACCCAGTACTTC,CASSPIAGELETQYF
-,-,TRBV27,TRBJ2-1,TGTGCCAGCAGAGTTACGGGATGGGACGTGGAATTCTACAATGAGCAGTTCTTC,CASRVTGWDVEFYNEQFF
-,TRBD1,TRBV24-1,TRBJ2-2,TGTGCCACCAGTGATCTTCTGGACAGGTCGAACACCGGGGAGCTGTTTTTT,CATSDLLDRSNTGELFF
-,TRBD1,TRBV5-5,TRBJ1-1,TGTGCCAGCTTACGCCGGGACAGAGCCCGGGAAGCTTTCTTT,CASLRRDRAREAFF
-,-,TRBV9,TRBJ1-2,TGTGCCAGCAGCCCTCTGACCAGGGACTATGGCTACACCTTC,CASSPLTRDYGYTF
-,-,TRBV11-2,TRBJ2-7,TGTGCCAGCAGCTTAACCGGTGAGATGGTCGTTCATTCCTACGAGCAGTACTTC,CASSLTGEMVVHSYEQYF
medium-sized,TRBD2,TRBV4-2,TRBJ2-2,TGTGCCAGCAGCCAAGATCCTACTAGCGGGGCCGGGGAGCTGTTTTTT,CASSQDPTSGAGELFF
-,-,TRBV25-1,TRBJ1-3,TGTGCCAGCAGTGAGGTCAGGGGAGCCGACTCTGGAAACACCATATATTTT,CASSEVRGADSGNTIYF
few,-,TRBV19,TRBJ2-7,TGTGCCAGTAGTATAGCTACGAGCTCCTACGAGCAGTACTTC,CASSIATSSYEQYF
-,TRBD1,TRBV10-3,TRBJ2-4,TGTGCCATCAGTGAGTGGGACAGCTTAGCCAAAAACATTCAGTACTTC,CAISEWDSLAKNIQYF
few,TRBD2,TRBV18,TRBJ2-7,TGTGCCAGCTCACAGCCGGGACTAGCGGGAGTTACCCTCTCCTACGAGCAGTACTTC,CASSQPGLAGVTLSYEQYF
-,TRBD1,TRBV19,TRBJ1-2,TGTGCCAGTAGTATTGGACAGGGGGGTTGGTATGGCTACACCTTC,CASSIGQGGWYGYTF
-,-,TRBV4-3,TRBJ2-1,TGCGCCAGCAGCCATCAGACAGGTTCCTACAATGAGCAGTTCTTC,CASSHQTGSYNEQFF
-,-,TRBV14,TRBJ1-3,TGTGCCAGCAGCCAAAATCATGGAAACACCATATATTTT,CASSQNHGNTIYF
-,TRBD2,TRBV7-3,TRBJ2-1,TGTGCCAGCAGCTTTACGGGAGGGAGGGGAAATGAGCAGTTCTTC,CASSFTGGRGNEQFF
-,-,TRBV5-6,TRBJ2-7,TGTGCCAGCAGCTTTGCGGCGGGGAGCTACGAGCAGTACTTC,CASSFAAGSYEQYF
-,TRBD2,TRBV24-1,TRBJ2-1,TGTGCCACCAGTGATTCGACTAGCGGGAGAGCCGGGCAGTTCTTC,CATSDSTSGRAGQFF
-,TRBD2,TRBV6-5,TRBJ2-5,TGTGCCAGCAGTTATGGAGCGGGGGCCGAAGGGACCCAGTACTTC,CASSYGAGAEGTQYF
-,-,TRBV4-1,TRBJ2-1,TGCGCCAGCAGCCAAGCCGGGCGGGTCGGCTTGAATGAGCAGTTCTTC,CASSQAGRVGLNEQFF
-,-,TRBV24-1,TRBJ2-5,TGTGCCACCAGTGGTGGGCGGACCCAGTACTTC,CATSGGRTQYF
-,-,TRBV4-1,TRBJ2-1,TGCGCCAGCAGCCAAAGTCCGGGGAGTACCTACAATGAGCAGTTCTTC,CASSQSPGSTYNEQFF
-,-,TRBV27,TRBJ2-5,TGTGCCAGCACCCAAAAAGGGGGGCAAGAGACCCAGTACTTC,CASTQKGGQETQYF
-,TRBD2,TRBV10-3,TRBJ2-3,TGTGCCATCAGTGTAGCGGGAGGGTTAGATACGCAGTATTTT,CAISVAGGLDTQYF
-,-,TRBV7-3,TRBJ2-7,TGTGCCAGCAGCCCGGTGGTGGGGAGGGAGCAGTACTTC,CASSPVVGREQYF
-,TRBD2,TRBV3-1/TRBV3-2,TRBJ2-7,TGTGCCAGCAGCCCGGGACTAGCGTTCTACGAGCAGTACTTC,CASSPGLAFYEQYF
-,TRBD1,TRBV5-6,TRBJ1-1,TGTGCCAGCAGCTTCGACAGGGGAGGCACTGAAGCTTTCTTT,CASSFDRGGTEAFF
once,-,TRBV19,TRBJ2-7,TGTGCCAGTAGTATATTCCAGGGGATAGCCTACGAGCAGTACTTC,CASSIFQGIAYEQYF
-,-,TRBV19,TRBJ1-6,TGTGCCAGTACCGCGTTTCAAGGGGGAATCCTTAATTCACCCCTCCACTTT,CASTAFQGGILNSPLHF
-,-,TRBV7-9,TRBJ2-7,TGTGCCAGCAGCTTAGTGGAGGCGAGGGAGAACGAGCAGTACTTC,CASSLVEARENEQYF
-,TRBD1,TRBV29-1,TRBJ2-7,TGCAGCGTTATAACGGACAGGGTAGGGGAGCAGTACTTC,CSVITDRVGEQYF
-,-,TRBV19,TRBJ1-1,TGTGCCAGTAGTATAGTTGGACGGGGTGGCACTGAAGCTTTCTTT,CASSIVGRGGTEAFF
-,TRBD2,TRBV5-8,TRBJ2-5,TGTGCCAGCAGCCAGGGACTAGCGGGGAGGCAAGAGACCCAGTACTTC,CASSQGLAGRQETQYF
-,-,TRBV5-8,TRBJ1-5,TGTGCCAGCAGCTTGAGTGGGTATAGCAATCAGCCCCAGCATTTT,CASSLSGYSNQPQHF
once,-,TRBV6-6,TRBJ1-2,TGTGCCAGCAGCCTTCGGGACGTTGTTATTAACTATGGCTACACCTTC,CASSLRDVVINYGYTF
-,TRBD1,TRBV7-3,TRBJ1-4,TGTGCCAGCAGCTGGCTAGGGACAGTCAGACCAGCAACTAATGAAAAACTGTTTTTT,CASSWLGTVRPATNEKLFF
-,TRBD2,TRBV10-3,TRBJ2-3,TGTGCCATCTGCGGGACTAGCGGGTTAGATACGCAGTATTTT,CAICGTSGLDTQYF
many,-,TRBV25-1,TRBJ1-2,TGTGCCAGCAGTGAGGAAGGACCAGCCGAGGGCTACACCTTC,CASSEEGPAEGYTF
-,-,TRBV13,TRBJ2-2,TGTGCCAGCAGCTTACGGGGTTCCGGGGAGCTGTTTTTT,CASSLRGSGELFF
-,-,TRBV7-2,TRBJ2-5,TGTGCCAGCAGCTTAGCGGGGTCTTCAGAGACCCAGTACTTC,CASSLAGSSETQYF
-,-,TRBV6-2/TRBV6-3,TRBJ2-1,TGTGCCAGCAGTTACGCTCGGAATGAGCAGTTCTTC,CASSYARNEQFF
-,-,TRBV2,TRBJ1-2,TGTGCCTCCAGGGAATCCGACTATGGCTACACCTTC,CASRESDYGYTF
few,TRBD2,TRBV4-2,TRBJ2-5,TGTGCCAGCAGCCCCGGGCTAGCGGGGGGGCAAGAGACCCAGTACTTC,CASSPGLAGGQETQYF
-,TRBD2,TRBV2,TRBJ2-1,TGTGCCAGCAAGCCGGGGGGTCGGGAGCAGTTCTTC,CASKPGGREQFF
-,-,TRBV9,TRBJ2-5,TGTGCCAGCAGCGTAGCTTTAGGGGGGGGCGGTGAAGAGACCCAGTACTTC,CASSVALGGGGEETQYF
-,-,TRBV6-9,TRBJ2-6,TGTGCCAGCAGTTTTAAACCTTCGGGAACGGTGCTGCCCGTGGGTATTGGGGCCAACGTCCTGACTTTC,CASSFKPSGTVLPVGIGANVLTF
-,TRBD1,TRBV6-5,TRBJ2-3,TGTGCCAGCAGCCGGGACAGGGGCACAGATACGCAGTATTTT,CASSRDRGTDTQYF
once,-,TRBV19,TRBJ2-3,TGTGCCAGTAATGCGAGGGCAGATACGCAGTATTTT,CASNARADTQYF
-,-,TRBV7-2,TRBJ1-2,TGTGCCAGCAGCTTAGTTGGTTTTGGCTACACCTTC,CASSLVGFGYTF
-,-,TRBV5-1,TRBJ2-7,TGCGCCAGCAGCTTGGAGGCCGGGGCCGGAGGACGGGGCGAGCAGTACTTC,CASSLEAGAGGRGEQYF
-,TRBD1,TRBV5-6,TRBJ2-7,TGTGCCAGCAGCCGCGGACAGGGCGGCGAGCAGTACTTC,CASSRGQGGEQYF
-,-,TRBV2,TRBJ2-7,TGTGCCAGCAGTGTAGCATGGGAGCAGTACTTC,CASSVAWEQYF
-,-,TRBV5-1,TRBJ2-7,TGCGCCAGCAGGGGGGCCTACGAGCAGTACTTC,CASRGAYEQYF
-,TRBD2,TRBV5-5,TRBJ2-1,TGTGCCAGCAGCTTGAAGGGACTAGCGGGAAAGGATGAGCAGTTCTTC,CASSLKGLAGKDEQFF
-,TRBD2,TRBV9,TRBJ2-7,TGTGCCAGCAGCTTTCGAGCGGGGGGTTCCTACGAGCAGTACTTC,CASSFRAGGSYEQYF
-,TRBD2,TRBV13,TRBJ2-7,TGTGCCAGCAGCTCACGGGGGGGCCACGAGCAGTACTTC,CASSSRGGHEQYF